These T cell receptor beta chains were read from a single sample in a study of post-analysis software for immune sequencing data. TCRdb re-called the PCR reads through MiXCR, storing one row per CDR3 protein. Found here are hundreds of thousands of distinct CDR3 sequences, roughly 58% of them singletons; the top ten hold roughly 4.4%. Sample: blood. The receptors originated from a girl aged 10-17 years with multiple sclerosis. Both conserved end residues are trimmed from each CDR3. Fields, in order: CDR3 length, J gene, V gene, CDR3 protein.

>14|TRBJ2-1|TRBV6-4
ASSEDGGRVYNEQF
>12|TRBJ2-7|TRBV13
ASSSLLASGEQY
>14|TRBJ1-2|TRBV10-3
AISESRQSPNYGYT
>12|NA|TRBV3-1
ASSPQATSREQY
>13|TRBJ2-5|TRBV3-1
ASSIPGQGFEEQY
>13|TRBJ2-5|TRBV13
ASSLRGGPRETQY
>15|TRBJ2-6|TRBV11-2
ASSFGGGISGANVLT
>12|TRBJ2-7|TRBV28
ASSLLTASYEQY
>12|TRBJ1-2|TRBV9
ASSARGTNYGYT
>14|TRBJ2-5|TRBV7-9
ASSRSGTSFQETQY
>12|TRBJ2-7|TRBV6-1
ASSVLAGEYEQY
>14|TRBJ2-5|TRBV24-1
ATSDPTSGTQETQY
>11|TRBJ2-1|TRBV10-3
AISSIPGDEQF
>12|TRBJ2-3|TRBV29-1
SVDGARGPDTQY
>13|TRBJ2-7|TRBV28
ASRRNPGDSYEQY
>14|TRBJ1-6|TRBV6-2/TRBV6-3
ASSYQTGTMSSPLH
>12|TRBJ2-3|TRBV20-1
SAPAGGNTDTQY
>15|TRBJ2-7|TRBV5-1
ASSWTSGRVLRNEQY
>13|TRBJ2-5|TRBV12-3/TRBV12-4
ASSPRMGEGETQY
>13|TRBJ1-2|TRBV6-1
ASSERDREREGYT
>10|TRBJ2-5|TRBV7-8
ASSLVKGGQY
>11|TRBJ1-2|TRBV29-1
SVGQLDNYGYT
>13|TRBJ2-1|TRBV25-1
ASMAQRSSYNEQF
>10|TRBJ1-4|TRBV20-1
SLQGAGEKLF
>12|TRBJ2-2|TRBV7-7
ASTPGFGTGELF
>17|TRBJ2-1|TRBV5-1
ASSLAGTSGSISYNEQF
>11|TRBJ2-5|TRBV20-1
SASRLAGETQY
>13|TRBJ2-5|TRBV7-2
ASSIVAGGRETQY
>12|TRBJ2-7|TRBV5-4
ASSPDRSPSEQY
>9|TRBJ2-7|TRBV29-1
SVALDYEQY
>13|TRBJ1-2|TRBV7-2
ASSLGSAGGVGYT
>10|TRBJ1-1|TRBV5-1
ASSLQNTEAF
>15|TRBJ2-1|TRBV11-1
ASSLAKQRGSYNEQF
>16|TRBJ1-1|TRBV7-2
ASSLIADGTGRNTEAF
>11|TRBJ1-1|TRBV10-3
AISVGMETEAF
>16|TRBJ2-1|TRBV10-3
AISDWGLAGGKGNEQF
>12|TRBJ2-7|TRBV11-1
ASTQGRASYEQY
>13|TRBJ1-2|TRBV29-1
SVSRSGGPDYGYT
>13|TRBJ1-1|TRBV5-1
ASSLASGRNTEAF
>16|TRBJ1-2|TRBV29-1
SVEVLEVRRQGNYSYT
>11|TRBJ2-7|TRBV5-1
ASSLWVTYEQY
>11|TRBJ2-3|TRBV5-5
ASSLAYSDTQY
>14|TRBJ2-1|TRBV10-3
AISESGLAGNNEQF
>14|TRBJ2-1|TRBV4-1
ASSQGEISAYNEQF
>11|TRBJ1-1|TRBV7-3
ASSFQGGAEAF
>13|TRBJ1-2|TRBV25-1
ASRSGGRGNYGYT
>13|TRBJ2-5|TRBV7-9
ASSLASGRQETQY
>10|TRBJ2-7|TRBV29-1
SVGSSSNEQY
>12|NA|TRBV18
ASSPDRGVETQY
>14|TRBJ2-7|TRBV20-1
SARGEDRGYSYEQY
>13|TRBJ2-7|TRBV7-9
ASSLASTPLFEQY